This T cell receptor beta chain was recovered during a study of shared clonotypes between healthy human individuals. Study-level background: Three plates were used per donor for CD4 naive, three for CD4 memory, two for CD8 naive and one for CD8 memory. Study conclusions and caveats: A handful of donors showed sharing of around 5% of naive CD4 clonotypes.

Measured with immunoSEQ multiplex PCR; TCRdb has only the in-frame clones, and not every one. Among some 2.1 million clones, 95% were seen once, and the ten largest hold 0.1% to 0.15%. About this clone: Its specificity is unknown.

The sample comprised naive CD4+ T cells sorted from blood. Documented subset: CD45RA+ positively selected. The TCR comes from a young man in good health.

In nucleotides, the CDR3 is TGTGCCAGCAGTTTATCCATCGGGACTTACTCCTACGAGCAGTACTTC. Protein product: CASSLSIGTYSYEQYF. V is TRBV27 and J is TRBJ2-7, with D tentatively TRBD2 (6 bases). V lost 0 bases to trimming and J lost 0 bases, with 12 bases between them. The CDR3 has 16 amino acids. CDR1 is MNHEY and CDR2 is SMNVEV in the germline V gene (reference sequence).